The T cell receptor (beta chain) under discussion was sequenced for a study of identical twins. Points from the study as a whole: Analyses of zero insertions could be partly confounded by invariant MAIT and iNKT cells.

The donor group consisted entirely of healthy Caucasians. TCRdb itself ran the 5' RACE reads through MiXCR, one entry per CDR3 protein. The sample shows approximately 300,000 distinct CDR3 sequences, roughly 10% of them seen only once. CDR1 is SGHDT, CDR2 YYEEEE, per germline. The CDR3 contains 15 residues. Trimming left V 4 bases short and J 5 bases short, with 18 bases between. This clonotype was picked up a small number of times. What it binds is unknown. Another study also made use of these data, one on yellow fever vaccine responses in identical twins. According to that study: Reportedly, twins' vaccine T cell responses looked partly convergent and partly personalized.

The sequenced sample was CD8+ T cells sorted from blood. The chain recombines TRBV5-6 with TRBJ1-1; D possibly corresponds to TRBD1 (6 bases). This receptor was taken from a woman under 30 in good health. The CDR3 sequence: CASSPGGGGWTEAFF. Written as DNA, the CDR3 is TGTGCCAGCAGCCCCGGTGGAGGGGGATGGACTGAAGCTTTCTTT.